Listed here are 5 T cell receptor beta chains from one sample, sequenced in a study of CD8 T cells in ankylosing spondylitis. TCRdb analysed the 5' RACE reads with MiXCR anew, one entry per CDR3 protein. The top ten clones hold roughly 11% of a sample with 150,000 to 200,000 distinct CDR3 sequences, over 10% of them seen once. Source material: blood, either unsorted or a sorted T cell fraction (not recorded which). Receptors originate from a female donor with ankylosing spondylitis or in good health (not recorded which).

In this sample, this clonotype turned up many times. V usage is TRBV20-1 and J usage is TRBJ2-1; D is unresolved. This CDR3 has 12 residues. CDR1 is DFQATT and CDR2 is SNEGSKA in the germline V gene (reference sequence). The V end was cut by 1 base, the J end by 8 bases, with 9 bases between. CDR3 sequence (DNA): TGCAGTGCTAGAGGGCCTAGGGATGAGCAGTTCTTC. Protein product: CSARGPRDEQFF.

This clonotype was found many times. The chain joins TRBV20-1 to TRBJ2-1; D is ambiguous. This CDR3 has 14 residues. Germline CDR1 DFQATT, CDR2 SNEGSKA (reference sequence). The ends were cut back, 3 bases at V and 5 bases at J, with 14 bases in the middle. The CDR3 region is CSASGVLGDNEQFF. The CDR3 coding sequence is TGCAGTGCTAGTGGGGTCCTAGGTGACAATGAGCAGTTCTTC.

This clonotype was seen repeatedly, ten times or more. The genes are TRBV28 and TRBJ2-3; D may be TRBD1 (6 bases). The V gene's germline CDR1 is MDHEN and CDR2 SYDVKM. Trimming cost V 8 bases and J 12 bases, with 12 bases left between them. This CDR3 contains 10 residues. CDR3 sequence reads: CASSDRSQYF. CDR3 coding DNA: TGTGCCAGCTCCGACAGGAGCCAGTATTTT.

This clonotype was detected ten times or more. The J gene is TRBJ2-5, the V gene TRBV20-1, with D perhaps matching TRBD2 (6 bases). CDR1 and CDR2 (germline): DFQATT, SNEGSKA (reference sequence). Trimming took 4 bases from V and 4 from J, leaving 22 bases between them. This CDR3 has 16 residues. Here the CDR3 reads CSATSLLGGLGETQYF. CDR3 sequence (DNA): TGCAGTGCTACATCACTCCTTGGGGGGTTGGGAGAGACCCAGTACTTC.

This clonotype was picked up many times. V usage is TRBV5-6 and J usage is TRBJ1-2, with D unclear. V was cut by 2 bases and J by 5 bases, with 13 bases left in between. The CDR3 consists of 14 residues. Germline CDR1 reads SGHDT; CDR2 reads YYEEEE. The CDR3 DNA follows: TGTGCCAGCAGCTTAGCCGGCAGCGCTTATGGCTACACCTTC. Translation gives CASSLAGSAYGYTF.